These 17 T cell receptor beta chains originate from one sample sequenced in a study of blood T cell repertoires in COVID-19 (dated by TCRdb to 2020 to 2022). Receptor libraries were prepared by the immunoSEQ multiplex PCR assay. TCRdb obtained this table from immuneACCESS and retained in-frame rearrangements with V and J assigned. These tables miss some clones; where compared with another copy, unresolved V genes account for less than half of the shortfall, and the remainder is unexplained. The sample table shows some 110,000 clones, and approximately 78% are seen once. Together, the top ten hold roughly 7.9% of the sample. The sequenced sample consisted of peripheral blood. These receptors came from a man in his 70s with acute or convalescent COVID-19.

The rearrangement joins TRBV21-1 to TRBJ2-1; the table's D call TRBD2 went unverified against the DNA. TRBV21-1 is a known pseudogene. The CDR3 covers 17 residues. CDR3 DNA sequence: TGTGCCAGCAGCAAAGGAAGAGCGGGAGCTAACTACAATGAGCAGTTCTTC. Protein product: CASSKGRAGANYNEQFF.

The chain has TRBV7-9 and TRBJ2-7, with 9 bases identical to TRBD1. V trimming: 2 bases; J trimming: 3 bases; junction bases outside the gene matches: 5. The CDR3 is made up of 15 amino acids. CDR1 and CDR2 from the germline V gene are SEHNR and FQNEAQ (reference sequence). The CDR3 bases are TGTGCCAGCAGCTTAACGGGACAGGGCCGCTACGAGCAGTACTTC. This codes for CASSLTGQGRYEQYF.

The chain is built from TRBV5-1 and TRBJ2-7, with 9 positions matching TRBD2. V lost 4 bases to trimming and J lost 7 bases; unmatched junction nucleotides: 12. The CDR3 is 15 amino acids. CDR1 SGHRS and CDR2 YFSETQ come from the germline V gene. CDR3 nucleotide sequence: TGCGCCAGCAGCCCATTAGCGGGGGCCAAGCAGGAGCAGTACTTC. It is translated as CASSPLAGAKQEQYF.

The V and J genes are TRBV5-4 and TRBJ2-2, with 8 nucleotides matching TRBD1. Germline loops: CDR1 SGHNT, CDR2 YYREEE (reference sequence). V shed 3 bases, J shed 1 base, and the junction held 5 bases outside the gene matches. The CDR3 contains 16 residues. CDR3 sequence reads: CASSYPGQGNTGELFF. CDR3 nucleotides: TGTGCCAGCAGCTACCCAGGACAGGGGAACACCGGGGAGCTGTTTTTT. The whole variable domain, filled in from reference TRBV5-4 and TRBJ2-2, reads ETGVTQSPTHLIKTRGQQVTLRCSSQSGHNTVSWYQQALGQGPQFIFQYYREEENGRGNFPPRFSGLQFPNYSSELNVNALELDDSALYLCASSYPGQGNTGELFFGEGSRLTVL.

The rearrangement joins TRBV6-6 to TRBJ2-7; 14 nucleotides align to TRBD2. V was clipped by 7 bases and J by 2 bases; unmatched bases: 4. The CDR3 is 15 amino acids. Germline V gene lookup returns CDR1 MNHNY and CDR2 SVGAGI (reference sequence). CDR3 nucleotide sequence: TGTGCCAGCACCGGGACTAGCGGGGGAACCTACGAGCAGTACTTC. Amino acids: CASTGTSGGTYEQYF.

This rearrangement joins TRBV7-6 to TRBJ1-4, with D possibly matching TRBD1 (6 bases). Trimming cost V 0 bases and J 8 bases, with 10 bases left between them. This CDR3 is built from 14 residues. Germline CDR1 and CDR2: SGHVS and FNYEAQ. The DNA for the CDR3 is TGTGCCAGCAGCTTAGCGGGGGCTGGGGAAAAACTGTTTTTT. It yields the protein CASSLAGAGEKLFF. Drawing the rest from reference TRBV7-6 and TRBJ1-4, the complete variable domain is GAGVSQSPRYKVTKRGQDVALRCDPISGHVSLYWYRQALGQGPEFLTYFNYEAQQDKSGLPNDRFSAERPEGSISTLTIQRTEQRDSAMYRCASSLAGAGEKLFFGSGTQLSVL.

The chain has TRBV5-1 and TRBJ1-1; TRBD1 aligns across 9 bases. Germline values: CDR1 SGHRS, CDR2 YFSETQ. Losses at the gene ends were 3 bases for V and 4 bases for J; bases not matched to a gene: 7. The CDR3 runs 15 residues. The CDR3 reads CASSSQGAMGTEAFF. The CDR3 nucleotides are TGCGCCAGCAGCTCACAGGGGGCAATGGGCACTGAAGCTTTCTTT. Drawing the rest from reference TRBV5-1 and TRBJ1-1, the complete variable domain is KAGVTQTPRYLIKTRGQQVTLSCSPISGHRSVSWYQQTPGQGLQFLFEYFSETQRNKGNFPGRFSGRQFSNSRSEMNVSTLELGDSALYLCASSSQGAMGTEAFFGQGTRLTVV.

This clone has more than one count but fewer than ten. The gene calls are TRBV28 and TRBJ1-2, with TRBD1 identical over 7 bases. Unmatched junction bases numbered 1, after V lost 7 bases and J lost 5 bases. The CDR3 length is 11 residues. In germline, CDR1 is MDHEN, CDR2 SYDVKM. The CDR3 DNA sequence: TGTGCCAGCACGGGACAGTATGGCTACACCTTC. Protein product: CASTGQYGYTF.

The chain recombines TRBV19 with TRBJ2-4, with 9 bases identical to TRBD1. Germline V gene data show CDR1 as LNHDA and CDR2 as SQIVND (reference sequence). Trimming at V came to 3 bases and at J to 1 base, leaving 25 bases not matched to a gene. This CDR3 contains 23 residues. As DNA, the CDR3 is TGTGCCAGTAGTATTTCTGGGCCAAACCCCGGGACAGGGAATGTGTGGGCCAAAAACATTCAGTACTTC. This translates into CASSISGPNPGTGNVWAKNIQYF.

The chain links TRBV3-1 (or the pseudogene TRBV3-2) to TRBJ1-1; tentatively, D is TRBD1 (5 bases). From germline, CDR1 is LGHDT and CDR2 YNNKEL (reference sequence). The CDR3 consists of 15 residues. Trimming shortened V by 4 bases and J by 1 base, and 13 bases separated the two germline ends. The CDR3 sequence is CASSLGGERNTEAFF. The CDR3 DNA reads as TGTGCCAGCAGCCTTGGGGGGGAGAGGAACACTGAAGCTTTCTTT.

This chain links TRBV5-1 with TRBJ1-1; a possible D gene is TRBD1 (6 bases). CDR3 length: 16 residues. Trimming removed 0 bases at V and 2 bases at J, with 14 bases between. Per the germline V gene, CDR1 is SGHRS and CDR2 is YFSETQ. The CDR3: CASSLAPRGANTEAFF. The CDR3, as DNA: TGCGCCAGCAGCTTGGCCCCCCGGGGGGCCAACACTGAAGCTTTCTTT.

This clone turned up a few times. CDR3 nucleotides: TGTGCCAGCAGTTCAATCAGGACAGGGAGATACAATGAGCAGTTCTTC. As protein: CASSSIRTGRYNEQFF. V usage is TRBV6-5 and J usage is TRBJ2-1, with TRBD1 identical over 8 bases. Per germline, CDR1 MNHEY and CDR2 SVGAGI. The CDR3 contains 16 residues. Trimming took 4 bases from V and 4 from J; bases not matched to a gene: 9.

The chain links TRBV28 to TRBJ1-2; the match to TRBD1 covers 7 bases. The CDR3 length is 14 residues. CDR1 MDHEN and CDR2 SYDVKM come from the germline V gene. Germline trimming cut 5 bases from V and 5 bases from J; bases unmatched to any gene: 8. CDR3 loop: CASSLSDRTYGYTF. For the CDR3, the DNA is TGTGCCAGCAGTCTCTCGGACAGGACGTATGGCTACACCTTC.

Worth noting for this clone: No DNA is shown, since the ends of the CDR3 on it are uncertain; the CDR3 is the one TCRdb lists. The chain recombines TRBV21-1 with TRBJ2-7; TRBD2 is the table's D call and was not checked against the DNA. TRBV21-1 is tagged as a pseudogene. Ends included, the CDR3 has 19 residues. The CDR3: CASSKGRERAVYRCDEQYF.

CDR3 DNA sequence: TGTGCCTGGGTCGGAGGGCAGTTTAACTATGGCTACACCTTC. Translated: CAWVGGQFNYGYTF. The V call is TRBV30, the J call TRBJ1-2, with D hard to call. The CDR3 contains 14 residues. Trimming removed 5 bases at V and 1 base at J, with 14 bases between. Germline lookup yields CDR1 GTSNPN and CDR2 SVGIG (reference sequence).

The chain uses TRBV9 and TRBJ1-6; D might be TRBD1 (5 bases). This CDR3 is built from 14 residues. Trimming left V 3 bases short and J 11 bases short, with 15 bases between. CDR1 is SGDLS and CDR2 is YYNGEE in the germline V gene. CDR3 DNA: TGTGCCAGCAGCGCCGGACAAAGTTTAGCACCCCTCCACTTT. Translation: CASSAGQSLAPLHF.

The chain is built from TRBV2 and TRBJ2-5, with TRBD1 identical over 7 bases. CDR1 is SNHLY, CDR2 FYNNEI, per germline. The trim removed 4 bases at V and 2 bases at J, leaving 7 bases unmatched. This CDR3 has 15 residues. CDR3 DNA sequence: TGTGCCAGCAGTGTTCCCTCGGGACAGCAAGAGACCCAGTACTTC. It is translated as CASSVPSGQQETQYF.